What follows are 28 T cell receptor beta chains derived from one specimen sequenced in a study of low-dose radiotherapy and immunotherapy resistance in tumors. This sample's time point: before trial treatment. TRAV- and TRBV-specific primers were used for first-strand cDNA, which covered alpha and beta chains. Amplification, which lasted roughly 20 PCR cycles, used a constant-region primer and V-primer adapter to amplify TCRs. MiXCR, run by TCRdb on the reads, gives a single entry per CDR3 protein. Of around 79,000 distinct CDR3 sequences listed, around 18% are singletons. The sample in question was PBMCs, obtained before treatment. The receptor set was obtained from a male donor with prostate cancer.

This clonotype has ten or more counts. The chain joins TRBV29-1 to TRBJ2-1, with D uncertain. This CDR3 has 10 amino acids. The V and J ends lost 4 bases and 12 bases respectively, with 10 bases between them. Germline V lookup: CDR1 SQVTM, CDR2 ANQGSEA. In nucleotides, the CDR3 is TGCAGCGTTGCCGTCGGTCGGCAGTTCTTC. Translating gives CSVAVGRQFF.

In this sample, this clonotype turned up many times. The rearrangement uses TRBV6-5 and TRBJ2-5; 16 bases align to TRBD2. The CDR3 totals 19 residues. Trimming took 0 bases from V and 5 from J; bases not matched to a gene: 9. Germline lookup yields CDR1 MNHEY and CDR2 SVGAGI. The DNA of the CDR3 is TGTGCCAGCAGTTACTCCGGGACTAGCGGGGGGGGCCGGCGTGAGACCCAGTACTTC. Encoded protein: CASSYSGTSGGGRRETQYF.

With regard to this clonotype: No DNA is shown, since the ends of the CDR3 on it are uncertain; the CDR3 is the one TCRdb lists. The V call is TRBV9, the J call TRBJ2-2; the D call TRBD2 from the table was never checked on the DNA. Ends included, the CDR3 has 15 residues. Per germline, CDR1 SGDLS and CDR2 YYNGEE. CDR3 region: CASSVQREHGELFFF.

This clonotype was seen repeatedly, ten times or more. V gene TRBV29-1 combines with J gene TRBJ2-3, with D possibly matching TRBD1 (5 bases). V lost 7 bases to trimming and J lost 4 bases, with 18 bases between them. CDR1 SQVTM and CDR2 ANQGSEA come from the germline V gene. CDR3 length: 14 amino acids. CDR3 protein: CSADSTAGADTQYF. The CDR3 DNA reads TGCAGCGCCGACTCGACAGCCGGAGCAGATACGCAGTATTTT.

DNA of the CDR3: TGTGCCAGCAGTAACAGGGTAGACAATGAGCAGTTCTTC. Its protein is CASSNRVDNEQFF. The chain couples TRBV27 to TRBJ2-1, with a weak D call TRBD1 (6 bases). The CDR3 sequence is 13 residues long. Per germline, CDR1 MNHEY and CDR2 SMNVEV (reference sequence). The V end lost 5 bases, the J end lost 5 bases, and 10 bases lay between the germline ends.

This clonotype was detected many times. The rearrangement links TRBV29-1 to TRBJ2-7, with a tentative D call TRBD1 (6 bases). V was trimmed by 6 bases and J by 5 bases, leaving 14 bases between them. Germline loops: CDR1 SQVTM, CDR2 ANQGSEA. The CDR3 length is 12 residues. The CDR3 coding sequence is TGCAGCGTCTTAGGGGGAAGGCACGAGCAGTACTTC. Translated: CSVLGGRHEQYF.

This clonotype was recorded many times. The chain couples TRBV20-1 to TRBJ2-5; a possible D gene is TRBD1 (5 bases). V gave up 7 bases and J gave up 0 bases, with 18 bases separating them. Germline CDR1 reads DFQATT; CDR2 reads SNEGSKA (reference sequence). The CDR3 contains 15 residues. The CDR3: CSGKIQAAHQETQYF. The CDR3 nucleotides are TGCAGTGGGAAGATACAGGCGGCGCACCAAGAGACCCAGTACTTC.

Ten or more counts support this clonotype. This chain joins TRBV19 and TRBJ2-2; D remains unclear. Germline CDR1 reads LNHDA; CDR2 reads SQIVND (reference sequence). This CDR3 comprises 16 residues. The germline V and J ends were trimmed by 4 bases and 1 base, with 13 bases remaining between them. The CDR3 loop is CASSKNLFLNTGELFF. For the CDR3, the DNA is TGTGCCAGTAGTAAAAATCTCTTTTTGAACACCGGGGAGCTGTTTTTT.

Many counts were recorded for this clonotype. The rearrangement joins TRBV6-2 or TRBV6-3 to TRBJ2-1, with D uncertain. The V end was cut by 7 bases, the J end by 4 bases, with 11 bases between. Germline-derived CDR1 and CDR2 are MNHEY and SVGEGT. The CDR3 is 13 residues long. For the CDR3, the DNA is TGTGCCAGCAATCCAGGCGGTTACAATGAGCAGTTCTTC. Protein product: CASNPGGYNEQFF.

At least ten counts were recorded for this clonotype. The J gene is TRBJ1-1, the V gene TRBV6-5; TRBD1 matches 7 bases. Trimming cost V 10 bases and J 4 bases; bases outside gene matches: 15. The CDR3 runs 15 residues. Germline CDR1 is MNHEY and CDR2 is SVGAGI. The CDR3 bases are TGTGCCACCACACCCTCGACAGGGACCAGCACTGAAGCTTTCTTT. Encoded protein: CATTPSTGTSTEAFF.

V usage is TRBV19 and J usage is TRBJ2-2, with TRBD2 as a possible D gene (6 bases). Germline lookup yields CDR1 LNHDA and CDR2 SQIVND (reference sequence). The V end lost 7 bases, the J end lost 1 base, and 16 bases lay between the germline ends. The CDR3 loop spans 16 amino acids. CDR3 sequence (DNA): TGTGCCAGTACCCTGGGACTTTTTTTGAACACCGGGGAGCTGTTTTTT. This gives the protein CASTLGLFLNTGELFF.

This chain links TRBV7-8 with TRBJ2-5; D is uncertain. V was pared by 2 bases and J by 2 bases, with 9 bases between. The germline CDR1 and CDR2 sequences are SGHVS and FQNEAQ. The length of the CDR3 is 14 residues. CDR3 nucleotide sequence: TGTGCCAGCAGCTTAAGTGTTTTACAAGAGACCCAGTACTTC. Translating it yields CASSLSVLQETQYF.

About this clonotype: With a far larger clone one base away, a read error is the likely cause. The chain joins TRBV3-1 to TRBJ2-1; no clear D gene. This CDR3 region has 12 residues. Germline CDR1 reads LGHDT; CDR2 reads YNNKEL (reference sequence). Trimming pared 4 bases from V and 10 bases from J, leaving 11 bases between. The CDR3 sequence is CASSRISYEQFF. DNA of the CDR3: TGTGCCAGCAGCCGCATCTCCTACGAGCAGTTCTTC.

This clonotype was found many times. Germline is not matched at one junction end, which may reflect a read error. The V call is TRBV28, the J call TRBJ2-1; 9 bases line up with TRBD2. The length of the CDR3 is 15 residues. The germline CDR1 and CDR2 sequences are MDHEN and SYDVKM. CDR3 in amino acids: CASRFRREGYNEQFF. The CDR3, as DNA: TGTGCCAGCCGTTTTCGGCGGGAGGGTTACAATGAGCAGTTCTTC.

This clonotype has just a few counts. J is TRBJ2-5 and V is TRBV5-1; D remains ambiguous. Germline values: CDR1 SGHRS, CDR2 YFSETQ. Trimming stripped 0 bases from V and 1 base from J, with 7 bases between. The CDR3 spans 14 residues. The CDR3 DNA reads as TGCGCCAGCAGCTTGGAGTCAGTCCAAGAGACCCAGTACTTC. Its protein product is CASSLESVQETQYF. Combining the CDR3 with reference TRBV5-1 and TRBJ2-5 gives the whole variable domain KAGVTQTPRYLIKTRGQQVTLSCSPISGHRSVSWYQQTPGQGLQFLFEYFSETQRNKGNFPGRFSGRQFSNSRSEMNVSTLELGDSALYLCASSLESVQETQYFGPGTRLLVL.

The chain uses TRBV6-2 or TRBV6-3 and TRBJ2-5; D is unresolved. V was clipped by 3 bases and J by 1 base, with 9 bases between them. This CDR3 has 14 residues. CDR1 and CDR2 from the germline V gene are MNHEY and SVGEGT. CDR3 sequence: CASSYGRLQETQYF. The CDR3 coding sequence is TGTGCCAGCAGTTATGGACGACTCCAAGAGACCCAGTACTTC.

Comment on this clonotype: This likely came from a read error, as a far larger clone is one base away. The V and J genes are TRBV7-6 and TRBJ2-7, with 7 bases aligning to TRBD1. Germline V gives CDR1 SGHVS, CDR2 FNYEAQ. The CDR3 is 12 residues long. The CDR3 loop is CVSRDRAHEQYF. CDR3 nucleotide sequence: TGTGTCAGCAGAGACAGGGCCCACGAGCAGTACTTC.

This clonotype appeared once. The chain carries TRBV6-1 and TRBJ2-7; 9 bases are a match to TRBD1. The CDR3 is 16 residues long. The V gene's germline CDR1 is MNHNS and CDR2 SASEGT. The V and J ends lost 3 bases and 0 bases, in that order; junction bases with no gene match: 6. The CDR3 bases are TGTGCCAGCAGTGACCGGGGACAGGGAAGCTCCTACGAGCAGTACTTC. It codes for CASSDRGQGSSYEQYF.

This clonotype came up a few times. V usage is TRBV23-1 and J usage is TRBJ2-2; TRBD2 is a possible D gene (5 bases). TRBV23-1 is flagged as an ORF with uncertain function. Trimming removed 2 bases at V and 1 base at J, with 17 bases between. The CDR3 length is 18 residues. The CDR3 DNA reads as TGCGCCAGCAGTCAAAATTGGGGAGCGAACCGGAACACCGGGGAGCTGTTTTTT. It specifies CASSQNWGANRNTGELFF.

In this sample, this clonotype turned up many times. The V and J genes are TRBV2 and TRBJ2-7, with D possibly matching TRBD1 (6 bases). The V end lost 4 bases, the J end lost 0 bases, and 10 bases lay between the germline ends. The CDR3 spans 14 residues. Looked up from germline, CDR1 is SNHLY and CDR2 is FYNNEI. The CDR3 spells CASSGQTGSYEQYF. The CDR3 DNA follows: TGTGCCAGCAGTGGGCAGACAGGCTCCTACGAGCAGTACTTC. The variable domain in full, completed from reference TRBV2 and TRBJ2-7, reads EPEVTQTPSHQVTQMGQEVILRCVPISNHLYFYWYRQILGQKVEFLVSFYNNEISEKSEIFDDQFSVERPDGSNFTLKIRSTKLEDSAMYFCASSGQTGSYEQYFGPGTRLTVT.

This clonotype is large. The chain links TRBV11-3 to TRBJ2-1, with 11 bases lining up with TRBD2. Germline CDR1 and CDR2: SGHNT and YENEEA. V was pared by 4 bases and J by 12 bases, with 17 bases of the junction left unmatched. The CDR3 totals 17 residues. The CDR3 protein is CASSYRDGSGLAERQFF. CDR3 in DNA: TGTGCCAGCAGCTACAGAGACGGCTCGGGACTAGCGGAGCGGCAGTTCTTC.

In this sample, this clonotype turned up many times. V usage is TRBV7-2 and J usage is TRBJ1-5; unclear D gene. Germline CDR1 reads SGHTA; CDR2 reads FQGNSA. The ends were cut back, 1 base at V and 6 bases at J, with 16 bases in the middle. CDR3 length equals 16 residues. The CDR3 sequence: CASSLDFSGVGQPQHF. In DNA form, the CDR3 reads TGTGCCAGCAGCTTAGATTTCTCGGGCGTAGGTCAGCCCCAGCATTTT.

This clonotype occurred many times. V gene TRBV7-2 combines with J gene TRBJ2-2, with D unresolved. The V and J ends lost 3 bases and 2 bases respectively, with 7 bases between them. Germline CDR1 reads SGHTA; CDR2 reads FQGNSA. The CDR3 has 14 residues. The CDR3 loop is CASSLSSNTGELFF. CDR3 DNA: TGTGCCAGCAGCTTGAGTAGTAACACCGGGGAGCTGTTTTTT.

Only one count was recorded for this clonotype. The chain recombines TRBV18 with TRBJ2-7, with 9 nucleotides matching TRBD1. The CDR3 contains 19 residues. J gave up 0 bases and V 3 bases, and 15 bases lay outside the gene matches. Germline V gene lookup returns CDR1 KGHSH and CDR2 LQKENI. CDR3 region: CASSPLPGQGGSSSYEQYF. The DNA of the CDR3 is TGTGCCAGCTCACCTCTCCCGGGACAGGGAGGGAGTAGCTCCTACGAGCAGTACTTC.

The chain combines TRBV28 with TRBJ2-7; TRBD1 matches at 9 bases. This CDR3 has 15 amino acids. The V gene's germline CDR1 is MDHEN and CDR2 SYDVKM. Losses at the gene ends were 5 bases for V and 3 bases for J; bases not matched to a gene: 8. The CDR3 DNA is TGTGCCAGCAGTCAACCCGGGACAGGGAACTACGAGCAGTACTTC. This encodes CASSQPGTGNYEQYF.

The table lists this clonotype with a few counts. The chain has TRBV4-1 and TRBJ2-7; D remains ambiguous. The CDR3 is 16 amino acids. The germline gives CDR1 MGHRA, CDR2 YSYEKL. V was pared by 3 bases and J by 0 bases, with 15 bases between. This CDR3 reads CASSQVLGSVSYEQYF. CDR3 DNA: TGCGCCAGCAGCCAGGTCTTGGGCAGCGTCTCCTACGAGCAGTACTTC.

This clonotype was counted many times. This chain uses TRBV7-2 with TRBJ2-7, with TRBD2 matching over 8 bases. Germline V gene lookup returns CDR1 SGHTA and CDR2 FQGNSA. V lost 3 bases and J lost 5; bases outside the gene matches: 3. CDR3 length: 13 residues. The CDR3 sequence is CASSLAGGHEQYF. CDR3 DNA: TGTGCCAGCAGCTTGGCGGGGGGCCACGAGCAGTACTTC.

This clonotype came up many times. The chain combines TRBV28 with TRBJ2-7; 11 bases are a match to TRBD1. CDR3 length: 13 amino acids. Germline CDR1 and CDR2: MDHEN and SYDVKM. V shed 6 bases, J shed 6 bases, and the junction held 4 bases outside the gene matches. The CDR3 is CASSPGQGVEQYF. CDR3 nucleotide sequence: TGTGCCAGCAGCCCGGGACAGGGGGTCGAGCAGTACTTC.